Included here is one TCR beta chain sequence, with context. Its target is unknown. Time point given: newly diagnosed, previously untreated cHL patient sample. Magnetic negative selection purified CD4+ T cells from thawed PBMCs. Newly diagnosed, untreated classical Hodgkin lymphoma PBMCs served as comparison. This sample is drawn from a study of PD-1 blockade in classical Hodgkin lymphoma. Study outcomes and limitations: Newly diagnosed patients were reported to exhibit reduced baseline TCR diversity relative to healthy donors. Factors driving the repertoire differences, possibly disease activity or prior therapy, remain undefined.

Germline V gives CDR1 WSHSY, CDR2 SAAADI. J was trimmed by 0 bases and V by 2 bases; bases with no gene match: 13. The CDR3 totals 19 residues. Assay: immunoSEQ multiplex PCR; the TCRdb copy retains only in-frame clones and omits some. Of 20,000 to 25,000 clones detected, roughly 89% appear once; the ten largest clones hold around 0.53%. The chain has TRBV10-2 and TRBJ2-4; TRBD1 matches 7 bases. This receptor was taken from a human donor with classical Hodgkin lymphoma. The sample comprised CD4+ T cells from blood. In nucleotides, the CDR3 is TGCGCCAGCAGTGAGAACAGGGGCACCACAAGGTTAGCCAAAAACATTCAGTACTTC. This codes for CASSENRGTTRLAKNIQYF.